This TCR beta chain was identified during a study of Ad26.COV2.S vaccination and SARS-CoV-2 variants. V shed 1 base, J shed 1 base, and the junction held 7 bases outside the gene matches. Germline V gene sequence: CDR1 GTSNPN, CDR2 SVGIG (reference sequence). The CDR3 is 16 residues long. Treatment of the sample: approximately 18 received Ad26.COV2.S at low or high dose, single or two shots; roughly five received placebo; per-sample allocation not given. Collection of the samples took place on day 63 after the first injection of vaccine or placebo. The repertoire was sequenced with immunoSEQ multiplex PCR; TCRdb's copy has only in-frame clones and lacks some. Of about 370,000 clones listed, around 91% were seen once; the top ten hold over 1.5%. This clone was detected once.

The TCR originated in a person between 18 and 65 years old who received the Ad26.COV2.S COVID-19 vaccine or a placebo. Specimen: peripheral blood, collected in a trial of Ad26.COV2.S vaccine versus placebo. This chain joins TRBV30 and TRBJ1-3; 7 bases are a match to TRBD1. The CDR3 DNA follows: TGTGCCTGGAGTGGCGCAGGGGGTCTTTCTGGAAACACCATATATTTT. This codes for CAWSGAGGLSGNTIYF.